This entry lists 20 T cell receptor beta chains sequenced from one sample in a study of breast tumors, draining lymph nodes, adjacent tissues. TCRdb fed the multiplex PCR reads into MiXCR, producing one record per CDR3 protein. The sample carries 85,000 to 130,000 distinct CDR3 sequences, 30% recorded once. Axillary draining lymph nodes of breast cancer patients supplied the node samples. Sequences were obtained from axillary lymph node tissue. The receptors here all came from a female donor with breast cancer. Some clones in this sample may be carry-over from other donors' samples.

The V call is TRBV7-2, the J call TRBJ1-1; TRBD1 might be the D (5 bases). The CDR3 totals 17 residues. From germline, CDR1 is SGHTA and CDR2 FQGNSA. Trimming stripped 1 base from V and 3 bases from J, with 18 bases between. CDR3 bases: TGTGCCAGCAGCTTAGGTATTAGGGGACGGGGTTACACTGAAGCTTTCTTT. Translating it yields CASSLGIRGRGYTEAFF.

This clonotype was seen at least ten times. The chain has TRBV30 and TRBJ1-6; no definite D call. Germline V CDR1 and CDR2: GTSNPN, SVGIG (reference sequence). The CDR3 is 13 amino acids. The V gene lost 2 bases and the J gene lost 7 bases, with 9 bases spanning the gap. The CDR3 region has the DNA TGTGCCTGGAGTATACATAGCAATTCACCCCTCCACTTT. Translating gives CAWSIHSNSPLHF.

This clonotype was seen ten or more times. The rearrangement joins TRBV15 to TRBJ2-3; D is unclear. V lost 2 bases and J 4 bases, leaving 22 bases between the germline ends. This CDR3 comprises 18 residues. Germline assignment: CDR1 LNHNV and CDR2 YYDKDF (reference sequence). The CDR3 region is CATSRPPFGPPAADTQYF. In DNA form, the CDR3 reads TGTGCCACCAGCAGACCCCCTTTTGGCCCCCCAGCAGCAGATACGCAGTATTTT.

V and J are TRBV29-1 and TRBJ2-2; D may be TRBD1 (5 bases). V was trimmed by 7 bases and J by 6 bases, leaving 12 bases between them. Germline CDR1 and CDR2: SQVTM and ANQGSEA. The CDR3 runs to 12 residues. The CDR3 DNA sequence: TGCAGCGGCCTGGACAATTCCGGGGAGCTGTTTTTT. It translates to CSGLDNSGELFF.

The rearrangement links TRBV2 to TRBJ1-4, with D possibly TRBD1 on 5 matching bases. The CDR3 extends over 13 amino acids. Germline-derived CDR1 and CDR2 are SNHLY and FYNNEI. The V end lost 8 bases, the J end lost 6 bases, and 13 bases lay between the germline ends. CDR3 in DNA: TGTGCCAGCCAGGGCTTTGGGGATGAAAAACTGTTTTTT. Encoded protein: CASQGFGDEKLFF. The full variable domain, with the rest looked up from reference TRBV2 and TRBJ1-4, is EPEVTQTPSHQVTQMGQEVILRCVPISNHLYFYWYRQILGQKVEFLVSFYNNEISEKSEIFDDQFSVERPDGSNFTLKIRSTKLEDSAMYFCASQGFGDEKLFFGSGTQLSVL.

This clonotype was seen at least ten times. This sequence joins TRBV7-9 and TRBJ1-2; maybe TRBD1 (5 bases). CDR3 length: 15 amino acids. Trimming shortened V by 0 bases and J by 4 bases, and 12 bases separated the two germline ends. Germline CDR1 reads SEHNR; CDR2 reads FQNEAQ (reference sequence). DNA for the CDR3: TGTGCCAGCAGCTTAGCGCCGGGACTTCCCTATGGCTACACCTTC. Residues: CASSLAPGLPYGYTF.

This clonotype has a count of ten or more. The V and J genes are TRBV2 and TRBJ1-5; 8 bases match TRBD1. The CDR3 covers 13 residues. Looked up from germline, CDR1 is SNHLY and CDR2 is FYNNEI. V lost 6 bases and J lost 3; bases outside the gene matches: 1. For the CDR3, the DNA is TGTGCCAGCAGGACAGGGGTCAATCAGCCCCAGCATTTT. Translating it yields CASRTGVNQPQHF.

This clonotype has at least ten counts. The CDR3 bases are TGTGCCAGCAGTCTTAGCGGGGGGGCGGTAGATACGCAGTATTTT. Protein product: CASSLSGGAVDTQYF. The chain recombines TRBV7-3 with TRBJ2-3; TRBD2 aligns across 11 bases. V shed 6 bases and J 5 bases; nucleotides not matched to a gene: 7. Germline V gene data show CDR1 as SGHTA and CDR2 as FQGTGA. The CDR3 covers 15 residues.

The chain employs TRBV9 and TRBJ2-2; 7 positions match TRBD1. Germline CDR1 is SGDLS and CDR2 is YYNGEE. Trimming at V came to 0 bases and at J to 6 bases, leaving 8 bases not matched to a gene. This CDR3 is 16 amino acids long. As DNA, the CDR3 is TGTGCCAGCAGCGTAGTAGGGGGCTTTAGCTCCGGGGAGCTGTTTTTT. Its translation is CASSVVGGFSSGELFF. Combining the CDR3 with reference TRBV9 and TRBJ2-2 gives the whole variable domain DSGVTQTPKHLITATGQRVTLRCSPRSGDLSVYWYQQSLDQGLQFLIQYYNGEERAKGNILERFSAQQFPDLHSELNLSSLELGDSALYFCASSVVGGFSSGELFFGEGSRLTVL.

This clonotype was counted between two and nine times. A single base separates this from a much larger clone, so it may be a read error. The V and J genes are TRBV7-8 and TRBJ1-5; D gene uncertain. The CDR3 is made up of 16 amino acids. The V end was cut by 6 bases, the J end by 1 base, with 16 bases between. Germline values: CDR1 SGHVS, CDR2 FQNEAQ. The CDR3 coding sequence is TGTGCCAGCAGGGGTCTCGGGGAATGGAGCAATCAGCCCCAGCATTTT. This gives the protein CASRGLGEWSNQPQHF. The variable domain in full, completed from reference TRBV7-8 and TRBJ1-5, reads GAGVSQSPRYKVAKRGQDVALRCDPISGHVSLFWYQQALGQGPEFLTYFQNEAQLDKSGLPSDRFFAERPEGSVSTLKIQRTQQEDSAVYLCASRGLGEWSNQPQHFGDGTRLSIL.

The V call is TRBV27, the J call TRBJ2-3; D is perhaps TRBD2 (5 bases). CDR3 size: 14 residues. V gave up 2 bases and J gave up 1 base, with 7 bases separating them. The V gene's germline CDR1 is MNHEY and CDR2 SMNVEV (reference sequence). CDR3 in amino acids: CASSLLGGTDTQYF. As DNA, the CDR3 is TGTGCCAGCAGTTTACTGGGAGGCACAGATACGCAGTATTTT.

This clonotype was seen ten or more times. The chain couples TRBV7-9 to TRBJ2-7; D gene uncertain. The CDR3 extends over 14 amino acids. Per germline, CDR1 SEHNR and CDR2 FQNEAQ (reference sequence). V was clipped by 2 bases and J by 6 bases, with 14 bases between them. The CDR3 DNA reads TGTGCCAGCAGCTTACACTGGGATGATGCCGAGCAGTACTTC. The encoded protein is CASSLHWDDAEQYF. The full variable domain, its missing parts supplied by reference TRBV7-9 and TRBJ2-7, is DTGVSQNPRHKITKRGQNVTFRCDPISEHNRLYWYRQTLGQGPEFLTYFQNEAQLEKSRLLSDRFSAERPKGSFSTLEIQRTEQGDSAMYLCASSLHWDDAEQYFGPGTRLTVT.

This clonotype has at least ten counts. The chain combines TRBV7-9 with TRBJ1-2; the D gene is possibly TRBD1 (5 bases). The CDR3 is 13 residues long. Between the trimmed V and J ends, which lost 5 bases and 5 bases, there was a span of 12 bases. The germline CDR1 and CDR2 sequences are SEHNR and FQNEAQ (reference sequence). CDR3 protein: CASSPDSVYGYTF. In nucleotides, the CDR3 is TGTGCCAGCAGCCCCGACAGCGTTTATGGCTACACCTTC.

The sample holds one count of this clonotype. CDR3 residues: CASSSPGQGGEQYF. CDR3 DNA sequence: TGTGCCAGCAGCTCTCCGGGACAGGGCGGGGAGCAGTACTTC. The chain has TRBV7-2 and TRBJ2-7, with 9 bases aligning to TRBD1. Germline V gene sequence: CDR1 SGHTA, CDR2 FQGNSA. With 4 bases clipped from V and 7 bases from J, the junction kept 8 bases outside the gene matches. The CDR3 consists of 14 residues.

To note about this clonotype: The junction shows a germline mismatch at one end, possibly a read error. V is TRBV20-1 and J is TRBJ2-3; 9 nucleotides line up with TRBD2. Germline lookup yields CDR1 DFQATT and CDR2 SNEGSKA (reference sequence). There are 14 residues in the CDR3. The CDR3, as DNA: TGCGGTGCTAGAGATCGTTTGGGACTAGCTACGCAGTATTTT. Protein product: CGARDRLGLATQYF.

This clonotype was seen many times. This sequence joins TRBV5-8 and TRBJ1-4; D remains unclear. The CDR3 runs to 15 residues. The ends were cut back, 1 base at V and 2 bases at J, with 9 bases in the middle. CDR1 and CDR2 from the germline V gene are SGHTS and YDEGEE. The CDR3 sequence: CASSLWAGTNEKLFF. In DNA form, the CDR3 reads TGTGCCAGCAGCTTGTGGGCTGGGACTAATGAAAAACTGTTTTTT.

Details on this clonotype: This may stem from a read error, because a much larger clone lies one nucleotide away. V is TRBV6-2 or TRBV6-3 and J is TRBJ1-6; possible D gene TRBD1, 5 bases. The CDR3 covers 12 residues. CDR1 is MNHEY, CDR2 SVGEGT, per germline. CDR3: CASSHSGSPLHF. DNA for the CDR3: TGTGCCAGCAGTCACTCAGGGTCACCCCTCCACTTT.

This clonotype was recorded at least ten times. J is TRBJ2-7 and V is TRBV5-1; D gene ambiguous. Trimming cost V 0 bases and J 3 bases, with 7 bases left between them. This CDR3 spans 13 amino acids. Germline lookup yields CDR1 SGHRS and CDR2 YFSETQ. The CDR3 reads CASSLDIDYEQYF. CDR3 sequence (DNA): TGCGCCAGCAGCTTGGACATTGACTACGAGCAGTACTTC.

This clonotype came up many times. The chain carries TRBV28 and TRBJ2-3; D call uncertain. Trimming pared 8 bases from V and 2 bases from J, leaving 17 bases between. Germline CDR1 MDHEN, CDR2 SYDVKM. The CDR3 covers 15 residues. DNA for the CDR3: TGTGCCAGCGGCTCACACGCGGTTTTCACAGATACGCAGTATTTT. This translates into CASGSHAVFTDTQYF.

This clonotype occurred many times. The chain links TRBV6-6 to TRBJ2-3; 11 bases are a match to TRBD2. This CDR3 spans 17 amino acids. The germline CDR1 and CDR2 sequences are MNHNY and SVGAGI (reference sequence). Unmatched junction bases numbered 5, after V lost 0 bases and J lost 3 bases. The CDR3, as DNA: TGTGCCAGCAGTTACTCGAGTAGCGGGGGGGCTACAGATACGCAGTATTTT. This codes for CASSYSSSGGATDTQYF.